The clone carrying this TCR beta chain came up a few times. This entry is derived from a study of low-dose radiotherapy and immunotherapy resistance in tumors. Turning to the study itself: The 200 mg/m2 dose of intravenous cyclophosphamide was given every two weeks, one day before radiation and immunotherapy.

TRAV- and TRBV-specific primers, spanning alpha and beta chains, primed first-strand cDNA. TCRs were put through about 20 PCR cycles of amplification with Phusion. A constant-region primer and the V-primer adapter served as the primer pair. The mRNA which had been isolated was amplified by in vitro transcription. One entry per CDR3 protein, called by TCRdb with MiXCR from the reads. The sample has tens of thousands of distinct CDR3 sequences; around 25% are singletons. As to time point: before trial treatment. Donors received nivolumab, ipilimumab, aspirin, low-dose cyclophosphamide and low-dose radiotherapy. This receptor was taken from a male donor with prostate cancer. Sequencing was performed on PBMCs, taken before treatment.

In nucleotides, the CDR3 is TGTGCCAGTGCCCGGGACATTTTATACACTGAAGCTTTCTTT. This codes for CASARDILYTEAFF. V gene TRBV9 combines with J gene TRBJ1-1; D might be TRBD1 (6 bases). Trimming removed 8 bases at V and 3 bases at J, with 17 bases between. The germline V gene has CDR1 SGDLS and CDR2 YYNGEE. There are 14 residues in the CDR3.